Below, 22 T cell receptor beta chains from the same sample are listed, as sequenced in a study of response to subunit inactivated influenza vaccine. TCRdb ran MiXCR on the RT-PCR reads and lists one entry per CDR3 protein. The data show almost 250,000 distinct CDR3 sequences, 12% seen once. The starting material was non-naive T cells sorted from PBMCs, obtained less than 15 days before vaccination. The source of these receptors is a man between 50 and 59 years old who received an inactivated influenza vaccine.

This clonotype was counted between two and nine times. The V and J genes are TRBV28 and TRBJ2-7, with 8 bases matching TRBD1. CDR1 is MDHEN, CDR2 SYDVKM, per germline. This CDR3 has 13 amino acids. J was trimmed by 7 bases and V by 7 bases; bases with no gene match: 9. The CDR3 region is CASTLIRQGEQYF. CDR3 DNA: TGTGCCAGCACCTTGATCCGACAGGGGGAGCAGTACTTC.

The chain has TRBV20-1 and TRBJ1-1; 9 nucleotides match TRBD1. Germline V gene lookup returns CDR1 DFQATT and CDR2 SNEGSKA (reference sequence). Losses at the gene ends were 5 bases for V and 3 bases for J; bases not matched to a gene: 7. CDR3 length: 14 residues. Here the CDR3 DNA reads TGCAGTGCTCAGACAGGGGGATCGGACACTGAAGCTTTCTTT. Its translation: CSAQTGGSDTEAFF.

This clonotype was observed many times. The V gene is TRBV19, the J gene TRBJ2-7; tentatively, D is TRBD2 (6 bases). V dropped 5 bases and J dropped 6 bases, with 17 bases sitting between them. Germline values: CDR1 LNHDA, CDR2 SQIVND (reference sequence). This CDR3 has 14 amino acids. Here the CDR3 DNA reads TGTGCCAGTAGTGCCTCCGGGGGTGGTGGCGAGCAGTACTTC. It codes for CASSASGGGGEQYF.

This clonotype showed up just a few times. This chain connects TRBV28 to TRBJ2-1; perhaps D is TRBD1 or TRBD2 (5 bases each). Germline-derived CDR1 and CDR2 are MDHEN and SYDVKM. Deletions cut 7 bases from V and 5 bases from J, with 9 bases between. The CDR3 spans 12 residues. CDR3 nucleotide sequence: TGTGCCAGCAACGGGGCGAACAATGAGCAGTTCTTC. The encoded protein is CASNGANNEQFF.

This clonotype occurred many times. The chain has TRBV12-3 or TRBV12-4 and TRBJ1-1; D gene unclear. The CDR3 runs 12 residues. Trimming removed 3 bases from V and 8 bases from J, with 10 bases in between. DNA of the CDR3: TGTGCCAGCAGTTTTGGAAGCCCCGAAGCTTTCTTT. It is translated as CASSFGSPEAFF.

In its sample, this clonotype was seen a few times. The V and J genes are TRBV4-1 and TRBJ2-7; the match to TRBD2 covers 15 bases. Germline assignment: CDR1 MGHRA and CDR2 YSYEKL. The CDR3 runs to 16 residues. V trimming: 3 bases; J trimming: 3 bases; junction bases outside the gene matches: 3. Here the CDR3 DNA reads TGCGCCAGCAGCCACGGACTAGCGGGAGGGAACTACGAGCAGTACTTC. Protein sequence: CASSHGLAGGNYEQYF.

The chain links TRBV7-2 to TRBJ2-2; D not resolved. CDR1 and CDR2 (germline): SGHTA, FQGNSA. Trimming shortened V by 5 bases and J by 6 bases, and 7 bases separated the two germline ends. The CDR3 covers 12 residues. CDR3 DNA sequence: TGTGCCAGCAGCCACCCGGCCGGGGAGCTGTTTTTT. It translates to CASSHPAGELFF.

This clonotype has a count of ten or more. CDR3 bases: TGTGCCAGCACGGAGACTCTCTCTCAGCCCCAGCATTTT. It is translated as CASTETLSQPQHF. The chain recombines TRBV6-1 with TRBJ1-5; D ambiguous. CDR3 length: 13 amino acids. CDR1 and CDR2 (germline): MNHNS, SASEGT. The V and J ends lost 7 bases and 6 bases respectively, with 13 bases between them.

V and J are TRBV7-2 and TRBJ2-7, with D maybe TRBD2 (6 bases). This CDR3 is built from 14 residues. V was clipped by 7 bases and J by 2 bases, with 15 bases between them. Germline lookup yields CDR1 SGHTA and CDR2 FQGNSA. The CDR3 is CASTEGTVTYEQYF. Written as DNA, the CDR3 is TGTGCCAGCACGGAGGGGACCGTTACCTACGAGCAGTACTTC.

This chain connects TRBV20-1 to TRBJ2-7; D assignment may be TRBD1 or TRBD2 (5 bases each). The V end lost 3 bases, the J end lost 6 bases, and 18 bases lay between the germline ends. The germline CDR1 and CDR2 sequences are DFQATT and SNEGSKA (reference sequence). CDR3 length equals 14 residues. The CDR3 DNA reads as TGCAGTGCTAGCCGGGACGCCGGAGTCCTCGAGCAGTACTTC. Translation: CSASRDAGVLEQYF.

This chain uses TRBV5-1 with TRBJ2-1; D unresolved. The CDR3 extends over 16 amino acids. The V end was cut by 1 base, the J end by 0 bases, with 11 bases between. Germline lookup yields CDR1 SGHRS and CDR2 YFSETQ. The DNA for the CDR3 is TGCGCCAGCAGCTTGTCTGGGTCGAGCTCCTACAATGAGCAGTTCTTC. It specifies CASSLSGSSSYNEQFF.

This clonotype was seen ten or more times. The chain combines TRBV28 with TRBJ2-5; perhaps TRBD2 as D (6 bases). V dropped 5 bases and J dropped 4 bases, with 23 bases sitting between them. There are 17 residues in the CDR3. The germline V gene has CDR1 MDHEN and CDR2 SYDVKM. CDR3 sequence reads: CASSNPYSGPMGETQYF. The CDR3 DNA is TGTGCCAGCAGTAACCCCTATAGCGGCCCCATGGGAGAGACCCAGTACTTC.

This clonotype was counted a few times. The V gene is TRBV15, the J gene TRBJ1-6; D is unresolved. CDR1 is LNHNV, CDR2 YYDKDF, per germline (reference sequence). There are 14 residues in the CDR3. V lost 1 base, J lost 3 bases, and 4 bases lay in between. The CDR3 DNA follows: TGTGCCACCAGCAGAGTACTCTATAATTCACCCCTCCACTTT. This translates into CATSRVLYNSPLHF. The entire variable domain, with the rest obtained from reference TRBV15 and TRBJ1-6, is as follows: DAMVIQNPRYQVTQFGKPVTLSCSQTLNHNVMYWYQQKSSQAPKLLFHYYDKDFNNEADTPDNFQSRRPNTSFCFLDIRSPGLGDTAMYLCATSRVLYNSPLHFGNGTRLTVT.

The chain is built from TRBV18 and TRBJ2-5, with D tentatively TRBD2 (6 bases). CDR1 is KGHSH and CDR2 is LQKENI in the germline V gene. This CDR3 has 14 residues. V lost 0 bases to trimming and J lost 5 bases, with 10 bases between them. CDR3 residues: CASSPPPGRETQYF. The CDR3 DNA reads TGTGCCAGCTCACCACCACCGGGGAGGGAGACCCAGTACTTC.

In this sample, this clonotype turned up a few times. The CDR3 nucleotides read TGTGCCAGCAGCTTAGATCACTCTTCCTACAATGAGCAGTTCTTC. The encoded protein is CASSLDHSSYNEQFF. V usage is TRBV11-3 and J usage is TRBJ2-1; D remains ambiguous. The CDR3 totals 15 residues. The V end lost 0 bases, the J end lost 1 base, and 7 bases lay between the germline ends. CDR1 is SGHNT, CDR2 YENEEA, per germline.

In this sample, this clonotype turned up a few times. The gene calls are TRBV5-1 and TRBJ2-5, with TRBD1 matching 10 bases. The CDR3 sequence is 14 residues long. The V gene's germline CDR1 is SGHRS and CDR2 YFSETQ. Losses at the gene ends were 4 bases for V and 5 bases for J; bases not matched to a gene: 5. The CDR3 sequence is CASSKTGGRETQYF. The DNA of the CDR3 is TGCGCCAGCAGCAAGACAGGGGGCAGGGAGACCCAGTACTTC. The full variable domain, with the rest looked up from reference TRBV5-1 and TRBJ2-5, is KAGVTQTPRYLIKTRGQQVTLSCSPISGHRSVSWYQQTPGQGLQFLFEYFSETQRNKGNFPGRFSGRQFSNSRSEMNVSTLELGDSALYLCASSKTGGRETQYFGPGTRLLVL.

This clonotype was counted between two and nine times. This chain connects TRBV6-2 or TRBV6-3 to TRBJ2-5; D unclear. From germline, CDR1 is MNHEY and CDR2 SVGEGT. Trimming stripped 8 bases from V and 2 bases from J, with 6 bases between. The CDR3 extends over 11 amino acids. CDR3: CASLGQETQYF. The CDR3 nucleotides read TGTGCCAGCCTCGGTCAAGAGACCCAGTACTTC.

J is TRBJ2-7 and V is TRBV7-2; 8 positions agree with TRBD1. Trimming took 6 bases from V and 0 from J; bases not matched to a gene: 4. The germline V gene has CDR1 SGHTA and CDR2 FQGNSA. The CDR3 has 14 residues. The CDR3 loop reads CASRTGGSSYEQYF. CDR3 bases: TGTGCCAGCAGAACAGGGGGTAGCTCCTACGAGCAGTACTTC.

This chain connects TRBV30 to TRBJ2-7; either TRBD1 or TRBD2 may fit D (5 bases each). V was clipped by 1 base and J by 3 bases, with 16 bases between them. Germline-derived CDR1 and CDR2 are GTSNPN and SVGIG (reference sequence). The length of the CDR3 is 15 residues. The CDR3 nucleotides read TGTGCCTGGAGTGACGGGGACCTGGCTCACTACGAGCAGTACTTC. Translating it yields CAWSDGDLAHYEQYF.

This clonotype was seen at least ten times. This chain links TRBV5-1 with TRBJ2-3, with TRBD1 identical over 7 bases. The germline gives CDR1 SGHRS, CDR2 YFSETQ. The CDR3 is 18 amino acids. J lost 0 bases, V lost 4 bases, and 14 bases had no gene match. Here the CDR3 reads CASSALPGQAASTDTQYF. The CDR3 DNA follows: TGCGCCAGCAGCGCACTTCCCGGACAGGCCGCTAGCACAGATACGCAGTATTTT.

J is TRBJ2-5 and V is TRBV6-2 or TRBV6-3, with a possible D match to TRBD2 (5 bases). Trimming shortened V by 7 bases and J by 5 bases, and 14 bases separated the two germline ends. This CDR3 is 13 amino acids long. Germline V lookup: CDR1 MNHEY, CDR2 SVGEGT. The CDR3 spells CASTHGGSETQYF. The CDR3 DNA reads as TGTGCCAGCACCCACGGAGGAAGTGAGACCCAGTACTTC.

This clonotype has just a few counts. The chain recombines TRBV3-1 with TRBJ1-5; D not certain. Germline CDR1 LGHDT, CDR2 YNNKEL (reference sequence). V was pared by 0 bases and J by 9 bases, with 15 bases between. The CDR3 runs to 15 residues. The DNA for the CDR3 is TGTGCCAGCAGCCAAGATCCCAGTGGGATTGGGCCCCAGCATTTT. It yields the protein CASSQDPSGIGPQHF.